Following are 7 T cell receptor beta chains from one sample sequenced in a study of metastatic and nonmetastatic thyroid tumors. MiXCR re-clonotyped the PCR reads for TCRdb. This table has about 93,000 clones, roughly an eighth appearing once. No patient had received any treatment before thyroid surgery. Input material: blood. These receptors all stem from a female donor with papillary thyroid cancer or a benign thyroid nodule (not recorded which). Some clones in this sample may be carry-over from other donors' samples.

This clone was observed a handful of times. The J gene is TRBJ2-7, the V gene TRBV28; the D call may be TRBD1 or TRBD2 (6 bases each). Germline loops: CDR1 MDHEN, CDR2 SYDVKM. Trimming stripped 6 bases from V and 6 bases from J, with 15 bases between. The CDR3 sequence is 13 residues long. This chain's CDR3 is CASRAGHCFEQYF. The CDR3, as DNA: TGTGCCAGCAGGGCGGGACATTGCTTCGAGCAGTACTTC.

Only a few counts were recorded for this clone. The V call is TRBV24-1, the J call TRBJ1-2; D gene ambiguous. CDR3 length equals 11 residues. Germline-derived CDR1 and CDR2 are KGHDR and SFDVKD. Trimming removed 8 bases at V and 8 bases at J, with 11 bases between. The CDR3 DNA sequence: TGTGCCACCATGTGGGTTGTAGGCTACACCTTC. Translated: CATMWVVGYTF.

This clone was recorded a few times. A much larger clone sits a single nucleotide away, making a read error possible. Distinct nucleotide sequences in the sample also encode this CDR3. The rearrangement joins TRBV20-1 to TRBJ2-3; D not certain. Germline V lookup: CDR1 DFQATT, CDR2 SNEGSKA (reference sequence). The ends were cut back, 5 bases at V and 6 bases at J, with 9 bases in the middle. The CDR3 is made up of 11 amino acids. CDR3 sequence (DNA): TGCAGTGCTGGGTTCTCTGATACGCAGTATTTT. Translated, it gives CSAGFSDTQYF.

The CDR3 DNA reads TGTGCCAGCAGCTTAGGTCATGGGGACGCAGGAGAGACCCAGTACTTC. Its protein product is CASSLGHGDAGETQYF. J is TRBJ2-5 and V is TRBV11-2; D could derive from TRBD1 or TRBD2 (5 bases each). The CDR3 has 16 residues. With 1 base removed from V and 4 bases from J, the gap between germline ends came to 16 bases. In germline, CDR1 is SGHAT, CDR2 FQNNGV.

The chain is built from TRBV20-1 and TRBJ2-3; 13 bases agree with TRBD2. The CDR3 covers 16 residues. The V and J ends lost 3 bases and 2 bases, in that order; junction bases with no gene match: 5. The germline V gene has CDR1 DFQATT and CDR2 SNEGSKA (reference sequence). The CDR3 is CSARAGLAGLTDTQYF. The CDR3 coding sequence is TGCAGTGCTAGGGCGGGACTAGCGGGACTCACAGATACGCAGTATTTT.

Notes on this clone: The junction does not match germline at one end; this may be a read error. The chain uses TRBV19 and TRBJ2-1; D gene ambiguous. This CDR3 comprises 13 residues. The germline V gene has CDR1 LNHDA and CDR2 SQIVND (reference sequence). For the CDR3, the DNA is TGTGCCAGTAGTATCCTCGCGGTAGGTCCCACTGTCTTC. Amino acids: CASSILAVGPTVF.

A few counts support this clone. A much larger clone is a single base away; this may be a read error. The V and J genes are TRBV18 and TRBJ2-7, with TRBD1 as a possible D gene (5 bases). This CDR3 has 14 residues. V was shortened by 3 bases and J by 5 bases, with 14 bases between the two germline ends. From germline, CDR1 is KGHSH and CDR2 LQKENI. The CDR3 loop reads CASSPQTGADEQYF. DNA for the CDR3: TGTGCCAGCTCACCCCAAACAGGCGCCGACGAGCAGTACTTC.